Listed below are T cell receptor beta chains from one sample, sequenced in a study of blood T cell repertoires in COVID-19. Libraries were prepared by immunoSEQ multiplex PCR; TCRdb keeps only in-frame clonotypes and omits some of them. The sample has about 250,000 clones, about 88% seen once; the top ten hold around 3%. The sequenced sample consisted of PBMCs or T cells enriched from blood (not recorded which). Receptors were obtained from a woman in her 50s who had recovered from COVID-19. Both conserved end residues are part of each CDR3. Fields, in order: V gene, D gene, J gene, clone size, CDR3 DNA, CDR3 protein. D genes are given only for firm matches. Clone size is stated in some rows and not others, as once, few, many or a class when expanded.

>TRBV7-8|TRBD1|TRBJ1-1|NA
TGTGCCAGCAGCCTATGGACAGGGGCCACTGAAGCTTTCTTT
CASSLWTGATEAFF
>TRBV29-1|TRBD1|TRBJ2-5|NA
TGCAGCACCCGGGACAGGGGATTCCAAGAGACCCAGTACTTC
CSTRDRGFQETQYF
>TRBV4-3|NA|TRBJ2-1|NA
TGCGCCAGCAGCCAAGAGAGGAGGTGGGCCTACAATGAGCAGTTCTTC
CASSQERRWAYNEQFF
>TRBV28|NA|TRBJ1-2|NA
TGTGCCAGCACCAAGGGTCGGGGAGGGGATGGCTACACCTTC
CASTKGRGGDGYTF
>TRBV4-3|NA|TRBJ2-1|NA
TGCGCCAGCAGCCAAGGCGGGGCTTCCTACAATGAGCAGTTCTTC
CASSQGGASYNEQFF
>TRBV7-9|TRBD1|TRBJ1-1|NA
TGTGCCAGCAGCAGGGCGACAGGGTTGGATGAAGCTTTCTTT
CASSRATGLDEAFF
>TRBV28|TRBD2|TRBJ2-7|NA
TGTGCCAGCAGTCCCTCGTCCAGCGGGACCTACTACGAGCAGTACTTC
CASSPSSSGTYYEQYF
>TRBV27|NA|TRBJ2-1|NA
TGTGCCAGCAGTTTCGAAACTAGCTCCAATGAGCAGTTCTTC
CASSFETSSNEQFF
>TRBV6-5|TRBD1|TRBJ1-1|NA
TGTGCCAGCATTAAATCCGGGACAGGGCGTTCTGAAGCTTTCTTT
CASIKSGTGRSEAFF
>TRBV7-2|TRBD2|TRBJ2-5|NA
TGTGCCAGCAGCTCCGGGACTAGCCAAGAGACCCAGTACTTC
CASSSGTSQETQYF
>TRBV6-2/TRBV6-3|NA|TRBJ2-7|NA
TGTGCCAGCAGCCTACGAGCCTACGAGCAGTACTTC
CASSLRAYEQYF
>TRBV6-5|TRBD1|TRBJ1-5|NA
TGTGCCAGCGGCCCCGGGACAGGGACCAATCAGCCCCAGCATTTT
CASGPGTGTNQPQHF
>TRBV18|NA|TRBJ2-5|NA
TGTGCCAGCTCACCCCTCGGGGGCCAAGAGACCCAGTACTTC
CASSPLGGQETQYF
>TRBV10-2|TRBD2|TRBJ2-1|NA
TGCGCCAGTCGGACTAGCGGGAGCTCCTACAATGAGCAGTTCTTC
CASRTSGSSYNEQFF
>TRBV19|NA|TRBJ1-5|NA
TGTGCCAGTAGTACCGCCTCCACAGGGATTCCCTACCATTTT
CASSTASTGIPYHF
>TRBV6-1|TRBD1|TRBJ1-3|NA
TGTGCCAGCAGTGCCGCAGGGGGCTCTCGAAACACCATATATTTT
CASSAAGGSRNTIYF
>TRBV9|NA|TRBJ2-1|NA
TGTGCCAGCAGCGTAGGTACAACTGAGCAGTTCTTC
CASSVGTTEQFF
>TRBV19|NA|TRBJ1-5|NA
TGTGCCAGTACCCGAGCCGCGGGGACTCAGCCCCAGCATTTT
CASTRAAGTQPQHF
>TRBV11-3|NA|TRBJ2-1|NA
TGTGCCAGCAGCTTAGAAGGGACTTACTCCTACAATGAGCAGTTCTTC
CASSLEGTYSYNEQFF
>TRBV18|TRBD1|TRBJ2-5|once
TGTGCCAGCTCACACAGGGGATCCGGGACAGGGGTCCAAGAGACCCAGTACTTC
CASSHRGSGTGVQETQYF
>TRBV28|NA|TRBJ1-5|once
TGTGCCAGCAGTTTAGGGGCCGGGCAGCCCCAGCATTTT
CASSLGAGQPQHF
>TRBV7-9|NA|TRBJ2-7|NA
TGTGCCAGCAGCTCCTCGGGAATTTACGAGCAGTACTTC
CASSSSGIYEQYF
>TRBV5-8|TRBD1|TRBJ2-2|NA
TGTGCCAGCAGCCCGGGACAGGGGTTACACGGGGAGCTGTTTTTT
CASSPGQGLHGELFF
>TRBV3-1/TRBV3-2|NA|TRBJ2-7|once
TGTGCCAGCAGCCACCTGGGCGCCTACGAGCAGTACTTC
CASSHLGAYEQYF